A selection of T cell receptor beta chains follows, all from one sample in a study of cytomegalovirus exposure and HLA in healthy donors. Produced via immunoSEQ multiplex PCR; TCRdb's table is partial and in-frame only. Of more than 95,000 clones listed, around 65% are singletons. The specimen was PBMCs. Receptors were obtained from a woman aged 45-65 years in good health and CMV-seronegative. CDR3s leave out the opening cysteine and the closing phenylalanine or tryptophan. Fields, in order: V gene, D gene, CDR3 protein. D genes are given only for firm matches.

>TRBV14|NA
ASSQKGYRNTIY
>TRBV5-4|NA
ASSLDPAGGDGYT
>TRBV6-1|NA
ASSEALRSPHTGELF
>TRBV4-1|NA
ASSHQTREKLF
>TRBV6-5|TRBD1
ASSYSTGIVAEQF
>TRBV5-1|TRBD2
ASGTSGSSYEQY
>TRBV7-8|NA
ASSLDGSNYGYT
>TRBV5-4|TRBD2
ASSLGIAGGPSNEQF
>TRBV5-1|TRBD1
ASSLGTGRFGYT
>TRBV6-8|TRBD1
AKRQGTVETQY
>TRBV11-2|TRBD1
ASNRGTDTQY
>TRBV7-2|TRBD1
ASSLLGTGGNYGYT
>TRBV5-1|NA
ASSFNGANTGELF
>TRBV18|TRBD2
ASSPPGLARTGELF
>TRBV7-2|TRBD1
ASLRGLEETQY